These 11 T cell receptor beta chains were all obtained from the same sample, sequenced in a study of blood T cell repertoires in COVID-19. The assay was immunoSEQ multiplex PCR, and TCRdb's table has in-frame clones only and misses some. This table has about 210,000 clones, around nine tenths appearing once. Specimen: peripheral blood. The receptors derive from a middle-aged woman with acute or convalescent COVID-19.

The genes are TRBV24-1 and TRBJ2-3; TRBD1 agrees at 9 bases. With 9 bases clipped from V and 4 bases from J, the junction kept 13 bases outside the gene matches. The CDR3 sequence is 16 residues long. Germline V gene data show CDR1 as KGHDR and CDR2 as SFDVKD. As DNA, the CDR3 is TGTGCCACCGGGGGACAGGGCGGCCTTGGCGCAGATACGCAGTATTTT. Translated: CATGGQGGLGADTQYF.

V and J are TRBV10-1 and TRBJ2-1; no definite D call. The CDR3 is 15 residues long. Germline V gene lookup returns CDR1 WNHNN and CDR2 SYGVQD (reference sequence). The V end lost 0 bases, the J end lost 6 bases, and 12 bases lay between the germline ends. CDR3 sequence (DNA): TGCGCCAGCAGTGAGTCGATTAGCCTAGGCAATGAGCAGTTCTTC. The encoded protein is CASSESISLGNEQFF.

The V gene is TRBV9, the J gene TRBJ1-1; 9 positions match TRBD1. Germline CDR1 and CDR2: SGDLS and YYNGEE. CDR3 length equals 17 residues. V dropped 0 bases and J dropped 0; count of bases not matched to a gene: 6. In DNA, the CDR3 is TGTGCCAGCAGCGTAGGGTTAGGGACAGGGATGAACACTGAAGCTTTCTTT. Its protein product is CASSVGLGTGMNTEAFF.

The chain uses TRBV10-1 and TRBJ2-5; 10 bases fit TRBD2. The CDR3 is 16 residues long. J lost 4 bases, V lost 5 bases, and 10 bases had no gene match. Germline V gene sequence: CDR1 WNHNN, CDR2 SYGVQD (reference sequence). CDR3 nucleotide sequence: TGCGCCAGCAGTTCGTATACTAGCGGGGTTGGAGAGACCCAGTACTTC. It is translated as CASSSYTSGVGETQYF.

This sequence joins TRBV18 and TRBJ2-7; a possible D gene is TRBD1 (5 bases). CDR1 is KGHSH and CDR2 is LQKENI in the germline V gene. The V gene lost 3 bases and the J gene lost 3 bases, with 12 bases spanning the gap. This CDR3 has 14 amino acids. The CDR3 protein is CASSPSARDYEQYV. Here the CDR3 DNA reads TGTGCCAGCTCACCCAGTGCCAGGGACTACGAGCAGTACGTC.

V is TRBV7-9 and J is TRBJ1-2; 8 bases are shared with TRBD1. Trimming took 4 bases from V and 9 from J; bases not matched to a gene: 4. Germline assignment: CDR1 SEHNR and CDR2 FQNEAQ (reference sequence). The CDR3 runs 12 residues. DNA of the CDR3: TGTGCCAGCAGCTCTCGACAGGGGAGCTACACCTTC. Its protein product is CASSSRQGSYTF. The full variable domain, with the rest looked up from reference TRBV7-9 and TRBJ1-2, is DTGVSQNPRHKITKRGQNVTFRCDPISEHNRLYWYRQTLGQGPEFLTYFQNEAQLEKSRLLSDRFSAERPKGSFSTLEIQRTEQGDSAMYLCASSSRQGSYTFGSGTRLTVV.

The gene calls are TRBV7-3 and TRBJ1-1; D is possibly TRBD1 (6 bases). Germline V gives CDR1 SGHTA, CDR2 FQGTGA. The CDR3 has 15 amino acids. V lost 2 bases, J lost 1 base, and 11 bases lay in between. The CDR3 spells CASSLGGARNTEAFF. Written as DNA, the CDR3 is TGTGCCAGCAGCTTAGGGGGGGCTCGGAACACTGAAGCTTTCTTT.

CDR3 coding DNA: TGTGCCAGTATGGGCCAGGGGGACTATGGCTACACCTTC. Amino acid sequence: CASMGQGDYGYTF. The rearrangement links TRBV19 to TRBJ1-2, with TRBD1 identical over 7 bases. From germline, CDR1 is LNHDA and CDR2 SQIVND (reference sequence). After removal of 7 bases from V and 3 bases from J, the junction contained 5 bases not matched to a gene. The CDR3 sequence is 13 residues long.

This CDR3 is CASSLQGPLETQYF. The CDR3 region has the DNA TGTGCCAGCAGCTTACAGGGCCCTTTAGAGACCCAGTACTTC. The chain combines TRBV5-4 with TRBJ2-5; a weak D match, TRBD1 (6 bases). The CDR3 covers 14 residues. The V gene's germline CDR1 is SGHNT and CDR2 YYREEE (reference sequence). Trimming stripped 2 bases from V and 4 bases from J, with 12 bases between.

CDR3 in amino acids: CAISSSPTDTNYGYTF. The CDR3 DNA follows: TGTGCCATCAGTTCCTCCCCGACAGACACTAACTATGGCTACACCTTC. V is TRBV10-3 and J is TRBJ1-2; weak D call: TRBD1 (5 bases). CDR3 length: 16 residues. The V gene's germline CDR1 is ENHRY and CDR2 SYGVKD. V was cut by 5 bases and J by 0 bases, with 16 bases left in between.

CDR3: CASSPTGLQPQHF. CDR3 DNA: TGTGCCAGCAGTCCCACAGGGCTTCAGCCCCAGCATTTT. V usage is TRBV12-3 or TRBV12-4 and J usage is TRBJ1-5, with D maybe TRBD1 (6 bases). V was shortened by 5 bases and J by 6 bases, with 11 bases between the two germline ends. This CDR3 has 13 residues.